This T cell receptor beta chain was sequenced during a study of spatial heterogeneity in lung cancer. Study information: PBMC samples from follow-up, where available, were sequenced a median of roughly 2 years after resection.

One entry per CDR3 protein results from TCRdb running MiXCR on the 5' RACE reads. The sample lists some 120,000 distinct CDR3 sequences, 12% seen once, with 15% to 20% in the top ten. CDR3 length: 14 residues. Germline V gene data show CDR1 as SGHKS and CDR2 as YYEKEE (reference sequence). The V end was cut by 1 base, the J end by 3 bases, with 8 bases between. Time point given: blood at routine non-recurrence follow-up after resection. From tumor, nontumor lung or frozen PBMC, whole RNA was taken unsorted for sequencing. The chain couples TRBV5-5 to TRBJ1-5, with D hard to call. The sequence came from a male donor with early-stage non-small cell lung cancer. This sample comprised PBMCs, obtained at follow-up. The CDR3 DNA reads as TGTGCCAGCAGCTTGAGTCAGCTCAATCAGCCCCAGCATTTT. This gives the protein CASSLSQLNQPQHF.